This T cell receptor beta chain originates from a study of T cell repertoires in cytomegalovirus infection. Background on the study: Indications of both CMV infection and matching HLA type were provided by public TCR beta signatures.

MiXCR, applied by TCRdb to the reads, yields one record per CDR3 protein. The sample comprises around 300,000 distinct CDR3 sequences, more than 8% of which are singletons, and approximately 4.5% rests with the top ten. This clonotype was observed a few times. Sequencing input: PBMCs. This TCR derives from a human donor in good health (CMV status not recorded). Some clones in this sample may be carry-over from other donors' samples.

As DNA, the CDR3 is TGTGCCAGCAGCTTCACCGGGACTAGCGGGAGTGGTGAGCAGTTCTTC. Protein: CASSFTGTSGSGEQFF. V gene TRBV7-2 combines with J gene TRBJ2-1, with TRBD2 matching 14 bases. This CDR3 has 16 residues. Germline trimming cut 3 bases from V and 9 bases from J; bases unmatched to any gene: 7. Germline CDR1 reads SGHTA; CDR2 reads FQGNSA.